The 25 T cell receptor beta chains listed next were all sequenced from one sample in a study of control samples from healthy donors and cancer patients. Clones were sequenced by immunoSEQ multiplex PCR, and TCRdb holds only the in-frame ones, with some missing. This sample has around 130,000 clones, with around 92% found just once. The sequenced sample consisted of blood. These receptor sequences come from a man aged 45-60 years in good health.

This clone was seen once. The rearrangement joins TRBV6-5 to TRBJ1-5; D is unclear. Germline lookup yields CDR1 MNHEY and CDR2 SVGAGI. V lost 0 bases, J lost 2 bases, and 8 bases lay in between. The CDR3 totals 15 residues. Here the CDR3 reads CASSYSGSGNQPQHF. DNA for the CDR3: TGTGCCAGCAGTTACTCGGGGTCGGGCAATCAGCCCCAGCATTTT.

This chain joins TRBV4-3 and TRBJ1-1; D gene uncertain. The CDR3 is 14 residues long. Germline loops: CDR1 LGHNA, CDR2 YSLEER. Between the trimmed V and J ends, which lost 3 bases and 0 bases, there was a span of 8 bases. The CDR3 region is CASSQSGLNTEAFF. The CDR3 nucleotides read TGCGCCAGCAGCCAGTCCGGATTGAACACTGAAGCTTTCTTT.

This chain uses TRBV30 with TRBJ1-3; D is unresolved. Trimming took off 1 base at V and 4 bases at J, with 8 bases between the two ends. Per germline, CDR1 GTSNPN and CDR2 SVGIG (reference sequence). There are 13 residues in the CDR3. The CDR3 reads CAWSAPSGNTIYF. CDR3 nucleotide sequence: TGTGCCTGGAGTGCCCCCAGCGGAAACACCATATATTTT.

The CDR3 sequence: CASSLDLGGGTEAFF. The CDR3 DNA is TGTGCCAGCAGCTTGGACCTAGGTGGTGGCACTGAAGCTTTCTTT. The chain uses TRBV7-9 and TRBJ1-1; D gene ambiguous. The germline V gene has CDR1 SEHNR and CDR2 FQNEAQ (reference sequence). Trimming left V 3 bases short and J 4 bases short, with 15 bases between. The CDR3 consists of 15 residues.

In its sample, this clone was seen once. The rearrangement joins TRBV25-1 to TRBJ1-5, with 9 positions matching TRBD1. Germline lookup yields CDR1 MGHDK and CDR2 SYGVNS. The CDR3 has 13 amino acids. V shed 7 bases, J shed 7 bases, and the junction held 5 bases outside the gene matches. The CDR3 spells CASMGQGGQPQHF. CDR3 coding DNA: TGTGCCAGCATGGGACAGGGTGGACAGCCCCAGCATTTT. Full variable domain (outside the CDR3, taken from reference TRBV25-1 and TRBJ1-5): EADIYQTPRYLVIGTGKKITLECSQTMGHDKMYWYQQDPGMELHLIHYSYGVNSTEKGDLSSESTVSRIRTEHFPLTLESARPSHTSQYLCASMGQGGQPQHFGDGTRLSIL.

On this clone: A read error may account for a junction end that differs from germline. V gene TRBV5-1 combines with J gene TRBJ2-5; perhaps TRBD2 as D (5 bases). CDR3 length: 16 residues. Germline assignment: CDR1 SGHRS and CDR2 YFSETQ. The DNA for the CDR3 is TGCGCCAGCAGTTTGGAGGACTTCTCGGTGCACGAGACCCAGTACTTC. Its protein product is CASSLEDFSVHETQYF.

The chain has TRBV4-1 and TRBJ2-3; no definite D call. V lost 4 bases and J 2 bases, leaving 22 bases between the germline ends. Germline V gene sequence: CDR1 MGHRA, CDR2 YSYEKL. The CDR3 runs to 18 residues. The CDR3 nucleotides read TGCGCCAGCAGCCCGACACCCTTACAGTTCCGGATCACAGATACGCAGTATTTT. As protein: CASSPTPLQFRITDTQYF.

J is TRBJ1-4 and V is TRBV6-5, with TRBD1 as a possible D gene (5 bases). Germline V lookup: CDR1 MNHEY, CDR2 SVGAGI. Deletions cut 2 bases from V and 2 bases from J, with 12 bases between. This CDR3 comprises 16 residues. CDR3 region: CASSYDSVGTNEKLFF. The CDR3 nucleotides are TGTGCCAGCAGTTACGACAGTGTAGGCACTAATGAAAAACTGTTTTTT.

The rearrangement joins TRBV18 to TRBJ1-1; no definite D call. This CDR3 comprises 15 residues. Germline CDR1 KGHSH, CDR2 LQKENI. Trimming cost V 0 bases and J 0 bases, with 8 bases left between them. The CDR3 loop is CASSPPVSVNTEAFF. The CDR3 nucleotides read TGTGCCAGCTCACCACCGGTATCGGTGAACACTGAAGCTTTCTTT. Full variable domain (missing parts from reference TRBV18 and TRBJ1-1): NAGVMQNPRHLVRRRGQEARLRCSPMKGHSHVYWYRQLPEEGLKFMVYLQKENIIDESGMPKERFSAEFPKEGPSILRIQQVVRGDSAAYFCASSPPVSVNTEAFFGQGTRLTVV.

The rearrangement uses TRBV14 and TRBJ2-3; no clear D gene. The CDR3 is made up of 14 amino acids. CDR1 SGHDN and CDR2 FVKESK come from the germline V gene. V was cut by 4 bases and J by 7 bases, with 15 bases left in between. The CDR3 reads CASSLAITINTQYF. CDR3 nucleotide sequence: TGTGCCAGCAGCCTTGCAATCACAATCAATACGCAGTATTTT.

CDR3 in amino acids: CASSLSTGGTYGYTF. The CDR3 nucleotides read TGTGCCAGCAGCTTATCAACAGGGGGCACCTATGGCTACACCTTC. The genes are TRBV7-2 and TRBJ1-2; TRBD1 aligns across 9 bases. The CDR3 has 15 residues. In germline, CDR1 is SGHTA, CDR2 FQGNSA. J lost 4 bases, V lost 2 bases, and 5 bases had no gene match.

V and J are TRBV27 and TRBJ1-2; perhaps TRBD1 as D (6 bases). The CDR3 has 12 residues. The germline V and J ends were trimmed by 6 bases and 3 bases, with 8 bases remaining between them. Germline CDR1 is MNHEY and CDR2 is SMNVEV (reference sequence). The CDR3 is CASRAGDYGYTF. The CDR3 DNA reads TGTGCCAGCAGAGCAGGGGACTATGGCTACACCTTC.

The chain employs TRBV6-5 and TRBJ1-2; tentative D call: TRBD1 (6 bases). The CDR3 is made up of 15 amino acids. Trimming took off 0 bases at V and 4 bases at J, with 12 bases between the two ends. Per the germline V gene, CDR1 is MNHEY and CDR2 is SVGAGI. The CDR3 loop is CASSYSYTGTYGYTF. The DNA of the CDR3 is TGTGCCAGCAGTTACTCATACACAGGGACCTATGGCTACACCTTC.

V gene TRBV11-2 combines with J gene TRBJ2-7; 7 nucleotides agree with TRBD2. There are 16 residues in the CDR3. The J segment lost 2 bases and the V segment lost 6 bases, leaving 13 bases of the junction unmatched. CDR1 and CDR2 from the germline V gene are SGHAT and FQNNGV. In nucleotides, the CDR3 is TGTGCCAGCAGGCCTACTCGGACTAGTCTAGCCTACGAGCAGTACTTC. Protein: CASRPTRTSLAYEQYF. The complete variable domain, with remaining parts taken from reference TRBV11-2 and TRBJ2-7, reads EAGVAQSPRYKIIEKRQSVAFWCNPISGHATLYWYQQILGQGPKLLIQFQNNGVVDDSQLPKDRFSAERLKGVDSTLKIQPAKLEDSAVYLCASRPTRTSLAYEQYFGPGTRLTVT.

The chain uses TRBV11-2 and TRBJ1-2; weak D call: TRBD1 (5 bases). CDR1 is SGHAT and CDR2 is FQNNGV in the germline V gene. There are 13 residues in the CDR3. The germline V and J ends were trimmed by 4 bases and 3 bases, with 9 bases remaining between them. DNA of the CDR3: TGTGCCAGCAGCTCCACAGGTGACTATGGCTACACCTTC. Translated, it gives CASSSTGDYGYTF.

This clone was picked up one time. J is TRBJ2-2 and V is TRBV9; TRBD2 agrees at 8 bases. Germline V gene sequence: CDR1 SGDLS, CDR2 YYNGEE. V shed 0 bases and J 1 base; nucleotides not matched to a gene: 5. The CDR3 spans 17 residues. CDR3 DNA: TGTGCCAGCAGCGTAGTCTCAGCGGGGGTGAACACCGGGGAGCTGTTTTTT. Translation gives CASSVVSAGVNTGELFF.

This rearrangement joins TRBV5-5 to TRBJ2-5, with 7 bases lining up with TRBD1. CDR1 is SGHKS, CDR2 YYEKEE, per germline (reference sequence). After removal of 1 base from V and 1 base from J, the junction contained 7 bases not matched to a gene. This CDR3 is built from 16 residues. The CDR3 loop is CASSLTTGQGQETQYF. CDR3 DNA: TGTGCCAGCAGCTTGACGACAGGGCAGGGCCAAGAGACCCAGTACTTC.

CDR3 coding DNA: TGTGCCAGCAGCCAAGGTCTTGCCTTGGGAGGGCATGGCTACACCTTC. It codes for CASSQGLALGGHGYTF. The gene calls are TRBV3-1 (or the pseudogene TRBV3-2) and TRBJ1-2, with D unresolved. Between the trimmed V and J ends, which lost 1 base and 6 bases, there was a span of 18 bases. Germline CDR1 is LGHDT and CDR2 is YNNKEL (reference sequence). The CDR3 runs 16 residues.

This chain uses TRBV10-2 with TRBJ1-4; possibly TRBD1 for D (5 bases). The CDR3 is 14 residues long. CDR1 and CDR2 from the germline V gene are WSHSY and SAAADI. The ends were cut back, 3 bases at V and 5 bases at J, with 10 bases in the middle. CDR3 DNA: TGCGCCAGCAGTGATTATGGGGGGAATGAAAAACTGTTTTTT. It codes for CASSDYGGNEKLFF.

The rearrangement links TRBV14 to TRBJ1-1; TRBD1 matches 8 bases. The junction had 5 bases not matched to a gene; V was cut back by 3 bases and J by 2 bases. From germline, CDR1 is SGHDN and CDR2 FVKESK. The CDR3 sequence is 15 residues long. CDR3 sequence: CASSQRTGFNTEAFF. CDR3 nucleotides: TGTGCCAGCAGCCAGAGGACAGGGTTTAACACTGAAGCTTTCTTT.

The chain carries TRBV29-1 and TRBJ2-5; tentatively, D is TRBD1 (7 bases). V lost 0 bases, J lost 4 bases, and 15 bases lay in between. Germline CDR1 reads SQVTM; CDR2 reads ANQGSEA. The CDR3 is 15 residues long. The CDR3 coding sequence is TGCAGCGTTGAAGACCAACGGAGGGGGCGAGAGACCCAGTACTTC. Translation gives CSVEDQRRGRETQYF. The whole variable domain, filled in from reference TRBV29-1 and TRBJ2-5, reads SAVISQKPSRDICQRGTSLTIQCQVDSQVTMMFWYRQQPGQSLTLIATANQGSEATYESGFVIDKFPISRPNLTFSTLTVSNMSPEDSSIYLCSVEDQRRGRETQYFGPGTRLLVL.

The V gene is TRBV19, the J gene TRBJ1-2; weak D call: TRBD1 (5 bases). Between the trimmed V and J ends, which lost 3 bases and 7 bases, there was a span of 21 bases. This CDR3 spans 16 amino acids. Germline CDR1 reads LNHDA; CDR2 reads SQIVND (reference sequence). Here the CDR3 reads CASSILRGQGTGGYTF. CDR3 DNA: TGTGCCAGTAGTATTCTTCGCGGGCAGGGAACGGGTGGCTACACCTTC.

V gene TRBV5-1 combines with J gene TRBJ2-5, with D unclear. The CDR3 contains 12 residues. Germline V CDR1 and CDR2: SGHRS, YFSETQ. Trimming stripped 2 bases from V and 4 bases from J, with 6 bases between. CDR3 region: CASSFWTETQYF. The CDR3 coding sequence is TGCGCCAGCAGCTTCTGGACAGAGACCCAGTACTTC. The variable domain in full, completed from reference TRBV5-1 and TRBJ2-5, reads KAGVTQTPRYLIKTRGQQVTLSCSPISGHRSVSWYQQTPGQGLQFLFEYFSETQRNKGNFPGRFSGRQFSNSRSEMNVSTLELGDSALYLCASSFWTETQYFGPGTRLLVL.

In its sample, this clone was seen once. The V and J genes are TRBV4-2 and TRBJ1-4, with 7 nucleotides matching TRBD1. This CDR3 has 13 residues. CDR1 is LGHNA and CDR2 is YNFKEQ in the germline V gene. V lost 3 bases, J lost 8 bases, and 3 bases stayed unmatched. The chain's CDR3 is CASSQNRGEKLFF. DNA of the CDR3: TGTGCCAGCAGCCAGAACAGGGGAGAAAAACTGTTTTTT.

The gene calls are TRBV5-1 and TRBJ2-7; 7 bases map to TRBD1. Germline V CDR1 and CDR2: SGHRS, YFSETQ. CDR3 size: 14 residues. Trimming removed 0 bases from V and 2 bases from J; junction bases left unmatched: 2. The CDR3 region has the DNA TGCGCCAGCAGCTTGGGACAGGGCCCCTACGAGCAGTACTTC. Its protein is CASSLGQGPYEQYF.